A single sample gave rise to the 5 T cell receptor beta chains below, sequenced in a study of blood T cells in healthy people across ages. A J-beta primer mix and a sample-barcoded 5' primer were used in a second PCR of roughly 7 to 12 cycles. MiXCR, run by TCRdb on the 5' RACE reads, gives a single entry per CDR3 protein. The sample yields 1.2 million to 1.5 million distinct CDR3 sequences, about 43% seen once. The sample consisted of blood. The receptors come from a woman aged 18 to 35 in good health.

This clonotype appeared a single time. This chain links TRBV28 with TRBJ2-5, with a tentative D call TRBD1 (6 bases). The J call is in doubt because the DNA end fits TRBJ2-7 better. This CDR3 is built from 14 residues. Looked up from germline, CDR1 is MDHEN and CDR2 is SYDVKM. CDR3 nucleotides: TGTGCCAGCAGTTTACGCCAGGGGTTAAACGAGCAGTACTTC. This gives the protein CASSLRQGLNEQYF.

The V call is TRBV5-1, the J call TRBJ2-1; tentatively, D is TRBD1 (5 bases). Trimming cost V 4 bases and J 5 bases, with 13 bases left between them. This CDR3 has 14 amino acids. Germline V gives CDR1 SGHRS, CDR2 YFSETQ. CDR3 sequence reads: CASSVVGAHNEQFF. CDR3 DNA: TGCGCCAGCAGCGTGGTAGGGGCCCACAATGAGCAGTTCTTC.

The V and J genes are TRBV10-3 and TRBJ1-5; D is undetermined. The CDR3 runs to 12 residues. CDR1 is ENHRY, CDR2 SYGVKD, per germline. With 8 bases removed from V and 0 bases from J, the gap between germline ends came to 5 bases. The CDR3 loop reads CAIANSNQPQHF. The CDR3 DNA sequence: TGTGCCATCGCCAATAGCAATCAGCCCCAGCATTTT.

This chain uses TRBV28 with TRBJ1-1; 7 nucleotides match TRBD1. CDR3 length: 12 amino acids. From germline, CDR1 is MDHEN and CDR2 SYDVKM. V shed 3 bases and J 7 bases; nucleotides not matched to a gene: 2. This CDR3 is CASSLGQFEAFF. The CDR3 DNA is TGTGCCAGCAGTTTGGGACAGTTTGAAGCTTTCTTT.

For this clonotype: Compared with germline, one end of the junction differs, possibly owing to a read error. The chain couples TRBV10-3 to TRBJ2-1, with TRBD1 matching over 10 bases. The germline CDR1 and CDR2 sequences are ENHRY and SYGVKD. The length of the CDR3 is 20 residues. CDR3 bases: TGTGCCGTCAGTGAGTCGCCTAGGACAGGGGGAAGGCGGGGCTACAATGAGCAGTTCTTC. This translates into CAVSESPRTGGRRGYNEQFF.